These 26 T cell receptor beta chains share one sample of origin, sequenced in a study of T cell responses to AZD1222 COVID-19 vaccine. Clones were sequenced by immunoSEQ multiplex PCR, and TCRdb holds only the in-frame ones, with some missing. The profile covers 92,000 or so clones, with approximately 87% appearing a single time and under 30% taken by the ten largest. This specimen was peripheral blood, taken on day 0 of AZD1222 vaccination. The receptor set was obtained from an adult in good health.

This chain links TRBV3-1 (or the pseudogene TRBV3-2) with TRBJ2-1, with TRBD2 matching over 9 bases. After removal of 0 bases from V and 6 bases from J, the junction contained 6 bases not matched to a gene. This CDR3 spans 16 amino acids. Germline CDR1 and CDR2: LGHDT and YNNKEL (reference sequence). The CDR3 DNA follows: TGTGCCAGCAGCCAAGATGGCGGCGGGAGGGGCAATGAGCAGTTCTTC. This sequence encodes CASSQDGGGRGNEQFF.

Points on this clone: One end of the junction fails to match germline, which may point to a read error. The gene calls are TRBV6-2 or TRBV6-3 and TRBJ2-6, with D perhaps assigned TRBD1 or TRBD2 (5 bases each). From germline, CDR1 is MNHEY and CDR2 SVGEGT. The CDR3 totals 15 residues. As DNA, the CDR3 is TGTGCCAGCAGTCAGTCTAGCTCTGGGGCCAACGTCCTGGCTTTC. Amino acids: CASSQSSSGANVLAF.

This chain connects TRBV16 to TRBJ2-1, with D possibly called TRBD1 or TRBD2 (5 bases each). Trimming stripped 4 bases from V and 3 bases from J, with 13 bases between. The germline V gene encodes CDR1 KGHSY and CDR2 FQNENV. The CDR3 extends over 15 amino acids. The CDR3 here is CASSPRGAGYNEQFF. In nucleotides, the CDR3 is TGTGCCAGCAGCCCGAGAGGGGCTGGCTACAATGAGCAGTTCTTC. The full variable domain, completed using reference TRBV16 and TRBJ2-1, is GEEVAQTPKHLVRGEGQKAKLYCAPIKGHSYVFWYQQVLKNEFKFLISFQNENVFDETGMPKERFSAKCLPNSPCSLEIQATKLEDSAVYFCASSPRGAGYNEQFFGPGTRLTVL.

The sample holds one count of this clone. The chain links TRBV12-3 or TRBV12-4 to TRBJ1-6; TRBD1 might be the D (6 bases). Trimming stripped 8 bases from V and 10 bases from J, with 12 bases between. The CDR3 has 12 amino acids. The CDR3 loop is CASWGRGSPLHF. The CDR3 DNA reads TGTGCCAGCTGGGGAAGGGGGTCACCCCTCCACTTT.

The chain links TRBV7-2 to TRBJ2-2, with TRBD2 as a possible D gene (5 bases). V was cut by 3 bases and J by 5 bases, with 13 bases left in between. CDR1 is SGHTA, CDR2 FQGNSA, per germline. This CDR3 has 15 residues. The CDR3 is CASSFGPPGTGELFF. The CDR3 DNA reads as TGTGCCAGCAGCTTCGGGCCTCCGGGGACCGGGGAGCTGTTTTTT.

The CDR3 DNA is TGTGCCAGCAGTCTTGGGACTAGCGGGAGGAAAAGCACAGATACGCAGTATTTT. Translating gives CASSLGTSGRKSTDTQYF. The chain couples TRBV28 to TRBJ2-3; 15 bases are shared with TRBD2. The CDR3 has 18 residues. In germline, CDR1 is MDHEN, CDR2 SYDVKM. With 5 bases clipped from V and 0 bases from J, the junction kept 6 bases outside the gene matches.

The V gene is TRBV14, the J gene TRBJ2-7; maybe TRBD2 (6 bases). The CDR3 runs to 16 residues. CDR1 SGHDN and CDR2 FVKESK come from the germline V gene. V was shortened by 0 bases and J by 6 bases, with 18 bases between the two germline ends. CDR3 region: CASSQETSRGGPEQYF. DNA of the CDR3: TGTGCCAGCAGCCAAGAGACCAGCCGAGGAGGGCCCGAGCAGTACTTC.

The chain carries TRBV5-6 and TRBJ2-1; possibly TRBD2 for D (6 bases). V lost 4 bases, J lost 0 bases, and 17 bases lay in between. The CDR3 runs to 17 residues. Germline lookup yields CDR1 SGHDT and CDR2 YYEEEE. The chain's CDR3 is CASSPEGPRSSYNEQFF. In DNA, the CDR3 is TGTGCCAGCAGCCCGGAGGGCCCCAGGAGCTCCTACAATGAGCAGTTCTTC. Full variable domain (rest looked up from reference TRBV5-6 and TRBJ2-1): DAGVTQSPTHLIKTRGQQVTLRCSPKSGHDTVSWYQQALGQGPQFIFQYYEEEERQRGNFPDRFSGHQFPNYSSELNVNALLLGDSALYLCASSPEGPRSSYNEQFFGPGTRLTVL.

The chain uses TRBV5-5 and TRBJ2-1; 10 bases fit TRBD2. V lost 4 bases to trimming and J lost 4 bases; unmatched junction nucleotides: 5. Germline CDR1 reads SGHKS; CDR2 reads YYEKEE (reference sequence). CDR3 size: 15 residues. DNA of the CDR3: TGTGCCAGCAGCACCGGACTAGCGGAATACAATGAGCAGTTCTTC. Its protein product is CASSTGLAEYNEQFF.

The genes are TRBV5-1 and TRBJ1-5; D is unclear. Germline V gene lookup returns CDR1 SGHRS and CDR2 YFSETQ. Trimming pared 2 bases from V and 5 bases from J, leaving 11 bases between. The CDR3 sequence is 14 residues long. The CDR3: CASSLGDVDQPQHF. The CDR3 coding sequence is TGCGCCAGCAGCTTAGGCGACGTAGATCAGCCCCAGCATTTT.

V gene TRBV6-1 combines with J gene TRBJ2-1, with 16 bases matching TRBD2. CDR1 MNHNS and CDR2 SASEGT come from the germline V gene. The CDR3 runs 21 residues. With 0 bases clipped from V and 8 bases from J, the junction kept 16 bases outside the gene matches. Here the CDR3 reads CASSEALLGGTSGRAFDEQFF. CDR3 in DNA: TGTGCCAGCAGTGAAGCGCTTCTGGGGGGGACTAGCGGGAGGGCCTTCGATGAGCAGTTCTTC.

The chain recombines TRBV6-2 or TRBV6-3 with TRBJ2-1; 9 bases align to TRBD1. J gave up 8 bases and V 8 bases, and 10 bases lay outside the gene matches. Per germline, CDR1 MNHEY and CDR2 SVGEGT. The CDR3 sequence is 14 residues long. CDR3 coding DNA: TGTGCCAGCCGCCGGGACAGGGCCCAGGATGAGCAGTTCTTC. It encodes CASRRDRAQDEQFF.

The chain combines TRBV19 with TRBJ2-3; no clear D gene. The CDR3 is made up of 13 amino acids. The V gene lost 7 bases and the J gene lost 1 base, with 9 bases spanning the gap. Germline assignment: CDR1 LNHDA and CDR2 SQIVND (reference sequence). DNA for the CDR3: TGTGCCAGTATAACCCCCGGCACAGATACGCAGTATTTT. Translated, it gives CASITPGTDTQYF.

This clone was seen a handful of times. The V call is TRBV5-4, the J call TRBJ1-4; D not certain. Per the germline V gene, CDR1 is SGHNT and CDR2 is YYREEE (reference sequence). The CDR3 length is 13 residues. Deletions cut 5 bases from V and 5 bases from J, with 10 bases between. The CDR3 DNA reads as TGTGCCAGCAGTGATCGCCTAAATGAAAAACTGTTTTTT. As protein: CASSDRLNEKLFF.

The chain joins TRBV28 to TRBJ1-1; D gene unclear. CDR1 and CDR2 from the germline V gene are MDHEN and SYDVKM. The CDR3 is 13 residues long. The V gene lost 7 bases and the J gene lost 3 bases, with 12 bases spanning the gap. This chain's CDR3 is CASKRDGYTEAFF. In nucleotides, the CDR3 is TGTGCCAGCAAACGGGATGGGTACACTGAAGCTTTCTTT.

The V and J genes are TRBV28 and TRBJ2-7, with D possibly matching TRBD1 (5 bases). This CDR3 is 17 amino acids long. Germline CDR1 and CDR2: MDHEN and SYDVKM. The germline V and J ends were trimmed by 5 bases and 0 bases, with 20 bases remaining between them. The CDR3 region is CASSPSSTAHYSYEQYF. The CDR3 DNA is TGTGCCAGCAGTCCCTCTTCGACAGCGCACTACTCCTACGAGCAGTACTTC.

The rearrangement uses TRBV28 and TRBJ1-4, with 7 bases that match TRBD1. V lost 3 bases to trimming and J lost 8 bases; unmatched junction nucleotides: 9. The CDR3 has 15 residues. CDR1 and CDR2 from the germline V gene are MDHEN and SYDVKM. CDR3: CASSLSPTGREKLFF. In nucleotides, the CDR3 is TGTGCCAGCAGTTTGTCGCCGACAGGGAGGGAAAAACTGTTTTTT.

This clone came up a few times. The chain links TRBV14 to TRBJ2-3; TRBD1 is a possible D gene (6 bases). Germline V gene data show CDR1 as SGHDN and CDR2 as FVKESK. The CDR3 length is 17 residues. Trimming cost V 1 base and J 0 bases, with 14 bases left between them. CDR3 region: CASSQVGGHRSTDTQYF. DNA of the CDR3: TGTGCCAGCAGCCAAGTAGGGGGACACAGAAGCACAGATACGCAGTATTTT.

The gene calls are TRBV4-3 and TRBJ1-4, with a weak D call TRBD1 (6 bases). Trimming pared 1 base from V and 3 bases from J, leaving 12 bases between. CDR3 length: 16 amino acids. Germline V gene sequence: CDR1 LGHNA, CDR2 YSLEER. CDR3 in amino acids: CASSQGGRGANEKLFF. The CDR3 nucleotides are TGCGCCAGCAGCCAAGGGGGCAGGGGTGCTAATGAAAAACTGTTTTTT.

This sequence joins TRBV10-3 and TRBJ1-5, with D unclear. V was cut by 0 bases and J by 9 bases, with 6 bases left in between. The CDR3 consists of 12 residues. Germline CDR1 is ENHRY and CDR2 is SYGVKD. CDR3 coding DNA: TGTGCCATCAGTGAGTCGGGGAGGCCCCAGCATTTT. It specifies CAISESGRPQHF.

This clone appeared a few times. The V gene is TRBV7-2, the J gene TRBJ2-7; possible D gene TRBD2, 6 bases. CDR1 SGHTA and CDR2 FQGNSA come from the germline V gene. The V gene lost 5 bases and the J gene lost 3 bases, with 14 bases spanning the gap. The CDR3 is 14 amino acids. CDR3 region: CASSEPGLDYEQYF. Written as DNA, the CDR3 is TGTGCCAGCAGCGAACCGGGACTGGACTACGAGCAGTACTTC.

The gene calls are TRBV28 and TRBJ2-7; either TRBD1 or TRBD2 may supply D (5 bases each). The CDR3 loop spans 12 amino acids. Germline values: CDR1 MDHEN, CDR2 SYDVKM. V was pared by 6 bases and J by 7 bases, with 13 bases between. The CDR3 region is CASRHGTGEQYF. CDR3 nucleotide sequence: TGTGCCAGCAGGCACGGGACGGGGGAGCAGTACTTC.

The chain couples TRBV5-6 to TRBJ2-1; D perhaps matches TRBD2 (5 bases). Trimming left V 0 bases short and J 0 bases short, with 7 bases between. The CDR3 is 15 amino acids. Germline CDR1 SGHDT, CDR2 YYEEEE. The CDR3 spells CASSLAGSSYNEQFF. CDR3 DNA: TGTGCCAGCAGCTTGGCTGGGAGCTCCTACAATGAGCAGTTCTTC.

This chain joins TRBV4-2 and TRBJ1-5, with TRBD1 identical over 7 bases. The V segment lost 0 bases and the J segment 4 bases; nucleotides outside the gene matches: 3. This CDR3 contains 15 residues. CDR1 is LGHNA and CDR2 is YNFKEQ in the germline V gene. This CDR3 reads CASSQDPGGNQPQHF. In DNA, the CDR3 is TGTGCCAGCAGCCAAGACCCAGGGGGAAATCAGCCCCAGCATTTT.

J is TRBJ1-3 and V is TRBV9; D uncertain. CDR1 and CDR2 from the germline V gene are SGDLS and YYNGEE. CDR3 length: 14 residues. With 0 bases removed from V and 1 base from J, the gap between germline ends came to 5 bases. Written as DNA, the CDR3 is TGTGCCAGCAGCGTAGGAGAATCTGGAAACACCATATATTTT. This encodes CASSVGESGNTIYF.

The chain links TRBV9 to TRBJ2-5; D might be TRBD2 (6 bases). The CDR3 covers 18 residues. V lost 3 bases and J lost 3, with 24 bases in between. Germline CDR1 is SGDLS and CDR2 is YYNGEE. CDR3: CASSAGRPGELIEETQYF. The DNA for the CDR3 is TGTGCCAGCAGCGCGGGGAGGCCGGGGGAGTTAATTGAAGAGACCCAGTACTTC.